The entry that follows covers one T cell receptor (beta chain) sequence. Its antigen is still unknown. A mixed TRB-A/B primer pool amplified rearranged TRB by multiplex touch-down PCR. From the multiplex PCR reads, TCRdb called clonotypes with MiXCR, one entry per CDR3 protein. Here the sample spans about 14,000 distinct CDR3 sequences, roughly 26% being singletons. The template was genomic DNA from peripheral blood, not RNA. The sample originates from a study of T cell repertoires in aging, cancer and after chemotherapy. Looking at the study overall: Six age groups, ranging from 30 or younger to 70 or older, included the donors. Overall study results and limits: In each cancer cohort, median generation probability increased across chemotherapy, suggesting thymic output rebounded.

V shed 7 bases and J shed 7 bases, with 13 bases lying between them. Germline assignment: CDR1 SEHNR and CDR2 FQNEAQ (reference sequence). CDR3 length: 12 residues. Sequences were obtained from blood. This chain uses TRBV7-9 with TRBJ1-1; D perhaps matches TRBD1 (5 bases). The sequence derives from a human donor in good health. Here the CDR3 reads CASTDWGGEAFF. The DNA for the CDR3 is TGTGCCAGCACCGACTGGGGGGGTGAAGCTTTCTTT.